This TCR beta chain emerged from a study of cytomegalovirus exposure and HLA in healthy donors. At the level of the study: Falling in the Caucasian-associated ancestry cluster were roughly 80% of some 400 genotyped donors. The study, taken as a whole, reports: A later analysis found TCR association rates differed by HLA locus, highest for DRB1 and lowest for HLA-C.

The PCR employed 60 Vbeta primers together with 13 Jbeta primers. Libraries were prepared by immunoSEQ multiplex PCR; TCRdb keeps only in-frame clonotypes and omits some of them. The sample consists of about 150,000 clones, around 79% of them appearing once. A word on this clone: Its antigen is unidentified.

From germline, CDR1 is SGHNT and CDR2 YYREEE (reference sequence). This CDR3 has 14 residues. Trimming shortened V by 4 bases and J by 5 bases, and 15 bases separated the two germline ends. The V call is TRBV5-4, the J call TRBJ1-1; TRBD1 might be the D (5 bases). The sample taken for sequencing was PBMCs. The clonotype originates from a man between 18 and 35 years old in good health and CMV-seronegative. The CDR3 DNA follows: TGTGCCAGCAGCGGGTGGGGGGAGGGAACTGAAGCTTTCTTT. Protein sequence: CASSGWGEGTEAFF.